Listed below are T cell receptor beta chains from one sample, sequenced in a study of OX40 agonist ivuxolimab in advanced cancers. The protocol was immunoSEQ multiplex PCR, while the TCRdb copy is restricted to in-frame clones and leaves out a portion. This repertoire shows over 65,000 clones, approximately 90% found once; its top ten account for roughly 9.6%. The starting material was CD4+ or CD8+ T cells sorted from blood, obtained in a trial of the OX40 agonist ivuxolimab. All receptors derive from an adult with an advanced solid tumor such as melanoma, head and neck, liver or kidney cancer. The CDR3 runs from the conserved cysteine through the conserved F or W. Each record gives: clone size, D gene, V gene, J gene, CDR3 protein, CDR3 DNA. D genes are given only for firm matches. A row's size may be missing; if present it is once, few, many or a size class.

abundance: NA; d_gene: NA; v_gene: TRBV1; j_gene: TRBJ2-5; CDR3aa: CTSSHPRCEGTGNGETQYF; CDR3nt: TGCACCAGCAGCCACCCGAGGTGCGAGGGTACAGGGAATGGCGAGACCCAGTACTTC
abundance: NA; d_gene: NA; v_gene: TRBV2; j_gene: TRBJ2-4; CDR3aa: CASSDNVGIQYF; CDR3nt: TGTGCCAGCAGTGATAATGTGGGCATTCAGTACTTC
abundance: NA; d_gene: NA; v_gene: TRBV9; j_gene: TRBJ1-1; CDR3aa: CASSAAGGTEAFF; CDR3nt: TGTGCCAGCAGCGCCGCCGGCGGGACTGAAGCTTTCTTT
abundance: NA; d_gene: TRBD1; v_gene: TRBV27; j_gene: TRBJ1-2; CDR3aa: CASSETGGSYGYTF; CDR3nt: TGTGCCAGCAGTGAGACAGGGGGGAGCTATGGCTACACCTTC
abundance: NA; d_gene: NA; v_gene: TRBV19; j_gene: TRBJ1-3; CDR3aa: CASSMDTGTGNTIYF; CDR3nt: TGTGCCAGTAGTATGGACACCGGTACTGGAAACACCATATATTTT
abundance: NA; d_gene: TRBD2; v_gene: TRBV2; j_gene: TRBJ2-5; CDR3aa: CASSPRVAGGLGETQYF; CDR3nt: TGTGCCAGCAGCCCCAGGGTAGCGGGGGGCCTGGGGGAGACCCAGTACTTC
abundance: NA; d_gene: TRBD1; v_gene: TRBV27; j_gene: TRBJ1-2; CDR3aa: CASSLWGQGSLYYGYTF; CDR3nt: TGTGCCAGCAGTTTATGGGGACAGGGGAGTTTGTACTATGGCTACACCTTC
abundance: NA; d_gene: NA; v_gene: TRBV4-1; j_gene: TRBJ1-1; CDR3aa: CASSQDRQEEAFF; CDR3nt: TGCGCCAGCAGCCAAGACCGACAGGAGGAAGCTTTTTTT
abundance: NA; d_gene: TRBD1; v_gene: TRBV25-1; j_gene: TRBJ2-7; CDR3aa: CASTYKGAGDEQYF; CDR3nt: TGTGCCAGCACCTACAAGGGGGCTGGGGACGAGCAGTACTTC
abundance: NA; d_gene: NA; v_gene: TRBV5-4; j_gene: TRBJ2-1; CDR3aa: CASSLGQGLDEQFF; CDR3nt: TGTGCCAGCAGCTTGGGGCAGGGTTTGGATGAGCAGTTCTTC
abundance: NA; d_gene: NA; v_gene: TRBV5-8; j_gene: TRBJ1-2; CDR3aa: CASSHPGEGRTINYGYTF; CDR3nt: TGTGCCAGCAGTCACCCGGGAGAGGGTAGAACCATAAACTATGGCTACACCTTC
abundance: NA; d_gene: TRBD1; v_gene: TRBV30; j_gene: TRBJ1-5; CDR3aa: CAWSQGQGAQPQHF; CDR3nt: TGTGCCTGGAGTCAGGGACAGGGGGCTCAGCCCCAGCATTTT
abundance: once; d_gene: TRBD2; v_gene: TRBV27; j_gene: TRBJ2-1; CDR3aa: CASSLGRGGYNEQFF; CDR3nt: TGTGCCAGCAGTTTAGGGCGGGGGGGCTACAATGAGCAGTTCTTC
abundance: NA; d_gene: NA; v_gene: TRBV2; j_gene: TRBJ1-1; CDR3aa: CASSDTVMNTEAFF; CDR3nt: TGTGCCAGCAGTGACACAGTCATGAACACTGAAGCTTTCTTT
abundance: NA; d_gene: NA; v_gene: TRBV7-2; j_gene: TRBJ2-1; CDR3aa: CASDHSVGLPMYNEQFF; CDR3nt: TGTGCCAGCGACCACTCCGTAGGACTCCCCATGTACAATGAGCAGTTCTTC
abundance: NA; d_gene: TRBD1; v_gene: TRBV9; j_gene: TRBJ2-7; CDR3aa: CASSVGQGAGYEQYF; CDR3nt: TGTGCCAGCAGCGTGGGTCAGGGGGCCGGCTACGAGCAGTACTTC
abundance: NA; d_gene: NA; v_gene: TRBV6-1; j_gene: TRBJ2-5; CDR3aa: CASSERPGGLGETQYF; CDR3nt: TGTGCCAGCAGTGAGCGGCCTGGGGGGCTAGGCGAGACCCAGTACTTC
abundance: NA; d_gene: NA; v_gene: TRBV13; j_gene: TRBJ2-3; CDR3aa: CASSLMEDGNTQYF; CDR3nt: TGTGCCAGCAGCCTTATGGAGGACGGGAATACGCAGTATTTT
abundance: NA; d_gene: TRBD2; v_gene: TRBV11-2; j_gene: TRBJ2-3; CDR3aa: CASSPTSGGLADTQYF; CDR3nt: TGTGCCAGCAGCCCGACTAGCGGGGGGTTAGCAGATACGCAGTATTTT
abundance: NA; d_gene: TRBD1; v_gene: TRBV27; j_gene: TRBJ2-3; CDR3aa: CASSPTLGTDTSTDTQYF; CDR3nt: TGTGCCAGCAGTCCCACTCTCGGGACAGACACGAGCACAGATACGCAGTATTTT
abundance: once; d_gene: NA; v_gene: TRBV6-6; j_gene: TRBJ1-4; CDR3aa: CASSPDGGDEKLFF; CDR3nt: TGTGCCAGCAGCCCAGACGGGGGGGATGAAAAACTGTTTTTT
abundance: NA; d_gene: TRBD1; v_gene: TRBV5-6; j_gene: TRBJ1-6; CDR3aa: CASSGWGTGQSPLHF; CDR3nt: TGTGCCAGCAGCGGATGGGGGACAGGGCAATCACCCCTCCACTTT